The 3 T cell receptor beta chains below all came from one sample that was sequenced in a study of blood T cell repertoires in COVID-19. Assay used: immunoSEQ multiplex PCR; TCRdb lists only in-frame clones, some missing. Of some 110,000 clones listed, 86% are singletons. Specimen: peripheral blood. The receptor source for this set is a man between 65 and 85 years old who had recovered from COVID-19.

The rearrangement joins TRBV4-2 to TRBJ2-7, with TRBD2 identical over 8 bases. Germline lookup yields CDR1 LGHNA and CDR2 YNFKEQ. J lost 5 bases, V lost 2 bases, and 11 bases had no gene match. The length of the CDR3 is 16 residues. CDR3 in amino acids: CASSQRPGLGSNEQYF. The DNA of the CDR3 is TGTGCCAGCAGCCAACGTCCGGGACTAGGTAGCAACGAGCAGTACTTC.

V is TRBV15 and J is TRBJ1-5; a possible D gene is TRBD1 (6 bases). V dropped 0 bases and J dropped 7 bases, with 10 bases sitting between them. CDR1 LNHNV and CDR2 YYDKDF come from the germline V gene (reference sequence). The CDR3 loop spans 14 amino acids. The CDR3 coding sequence is TGTGCCACCAGCAGAGATGGGGGCAGGCAGCCCCAGCATTTT. It specifies CATSRDGGRQPQHF. Combining the CDR3 with reference TRBV15 and TRBJ1-5 gives the whole variable domain DAMVIQNPRYQVTQFGKPVTLSCSQTLNHNVMYWYQQKSSQAPKLLFHYYDKDFNNEADTPDNFQSRRPNTSFCFLDIRSPGLGDTAMYLCATSRDGGRQPQHFGDGTRLSIL.

A note on this clone: At one end the junction does not follow the germline gene, possibly because of a read error. The V call is TRBV5-6, the J call TRBJ2-7, with 10 bases matching TRBD1. The length of the CDR3 is 13 residues. Germline V lookup: CDR1 SGHDT, CDR2 YYEEEE. The CDR3 here is CASSLDRGGEQYF. CDR3 in DNA: TGTGCCAGCAGTTTGGACAGGGGGGGAGAGCAGTACTTC.